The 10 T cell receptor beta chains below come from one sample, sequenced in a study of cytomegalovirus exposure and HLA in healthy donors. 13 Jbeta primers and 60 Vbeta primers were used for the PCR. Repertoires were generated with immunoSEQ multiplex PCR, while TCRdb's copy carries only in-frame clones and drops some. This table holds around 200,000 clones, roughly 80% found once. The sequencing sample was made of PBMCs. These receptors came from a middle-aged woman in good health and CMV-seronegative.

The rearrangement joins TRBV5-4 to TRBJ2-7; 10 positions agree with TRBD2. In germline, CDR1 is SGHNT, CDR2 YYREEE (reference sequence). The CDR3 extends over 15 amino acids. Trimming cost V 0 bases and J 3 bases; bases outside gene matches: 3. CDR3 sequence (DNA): TGTGCCAGCAGCTTGGGGCTAGCGGGAGACTACGAGCAGTACTTC. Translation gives CASSLGLAGDYEQYF.

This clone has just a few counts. The CDR3 DNA reads TGTGCCAGCAGTTACGGGGGGAACAATGAGCAGTTCTTC. Protein sequence: CASSYGGNNEQFF. The chain employs TRBV6-5 and TRBJ2-1, with D perhaps TRBD2 (6 bases). The CDR3 extends over 13 amino acids. Germline CDR1 reads MNHEY; CDR2 reads SVGAGI. V was pared by 2 bases and J by 5 bases, with 7 bases between.

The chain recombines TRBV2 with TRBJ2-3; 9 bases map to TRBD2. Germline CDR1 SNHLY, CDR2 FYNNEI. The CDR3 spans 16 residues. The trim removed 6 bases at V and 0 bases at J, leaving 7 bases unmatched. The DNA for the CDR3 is TGTGCCAGCAGATACATAGCGGGAGCTAGCACAGATACGCAGTATTTT. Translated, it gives CASRYIAGASTDTQYF. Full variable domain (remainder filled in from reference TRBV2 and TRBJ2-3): EPEVTQTPSHQVTQMGQEVILRCVPISNHLYFYWYRQILGQKVEFLVSFYNNEISEKSEIFDDQFSVERPDGSNFTLKIRSTKLEDSAMYFCASRYIAGASTDTQYFGPGTRLTVL.

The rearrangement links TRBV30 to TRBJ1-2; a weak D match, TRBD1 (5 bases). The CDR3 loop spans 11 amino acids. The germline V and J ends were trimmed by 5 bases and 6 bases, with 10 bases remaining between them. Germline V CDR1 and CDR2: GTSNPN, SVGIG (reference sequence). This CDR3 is CAWGAGNGYTF. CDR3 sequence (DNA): TGTGCCTGGGGGGCAGGGAATGGCTACACCTTC.

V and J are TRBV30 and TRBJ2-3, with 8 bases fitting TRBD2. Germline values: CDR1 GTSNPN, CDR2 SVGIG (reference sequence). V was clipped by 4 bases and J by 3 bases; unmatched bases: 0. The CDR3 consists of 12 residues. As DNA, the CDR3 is TGTGCCTGGACTAGCGGGACAGATACGCAGTATTTT. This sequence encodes CAWTSGTDTQYF.

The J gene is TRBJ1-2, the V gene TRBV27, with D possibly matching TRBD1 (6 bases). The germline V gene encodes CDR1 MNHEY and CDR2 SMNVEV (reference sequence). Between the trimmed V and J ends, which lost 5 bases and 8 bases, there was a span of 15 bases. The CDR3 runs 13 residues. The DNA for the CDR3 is TGTGCCAGCAGTACGACAGGACCTTTCGGCTACACCTTC. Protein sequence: CASSTTGPFGYTF.

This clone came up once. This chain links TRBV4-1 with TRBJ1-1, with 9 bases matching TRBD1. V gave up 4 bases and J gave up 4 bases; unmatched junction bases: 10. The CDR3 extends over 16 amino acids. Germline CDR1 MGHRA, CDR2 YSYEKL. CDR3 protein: CASSPGQGARGTEAFF. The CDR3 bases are TGCGCCAGCAGCCCGGGACAGGGTGCCCGGGGCACTGAAGCTTTCTTT.

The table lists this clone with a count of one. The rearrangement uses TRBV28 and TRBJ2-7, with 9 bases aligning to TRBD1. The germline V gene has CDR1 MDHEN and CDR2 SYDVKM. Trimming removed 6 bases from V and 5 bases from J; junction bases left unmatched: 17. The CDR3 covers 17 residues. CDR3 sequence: CASSLHLGGTGSHEQYF. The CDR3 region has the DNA TGTGCCAGCAGCCTACATCTTGGCGGGACAGGGTCCCACGAGCAGTACTTC.

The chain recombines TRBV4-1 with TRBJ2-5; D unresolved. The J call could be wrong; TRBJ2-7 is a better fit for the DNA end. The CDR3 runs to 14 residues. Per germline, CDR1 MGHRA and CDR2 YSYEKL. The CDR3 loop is CASSQVPRSYEQYF. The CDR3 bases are TGCGCCAGCAGCCAAGTCCCGCGGTCCTACGAGCAGTACTTC.

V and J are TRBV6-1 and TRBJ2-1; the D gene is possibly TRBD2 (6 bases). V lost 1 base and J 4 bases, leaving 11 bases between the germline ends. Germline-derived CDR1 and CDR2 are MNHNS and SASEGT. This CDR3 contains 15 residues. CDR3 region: CASSEGEGTYNEQFF. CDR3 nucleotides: TGTGCCAGCAGTGAAGGAGAGGGGACTTACAATGAGCAGTTCTTC.